The clone carrying this T cell receptor beta chain was recorded many times. Its target is unknown. Patients with uncontrolled infections, other autoimmune diseases, pregnancy or lactation were excluded. Clinical symptoms, serum thyroxine, TRAb, thyroid ultrasound and orbital computed tomography established diagnosis. These data belong to a study of T cells in Graves' hyperthyroidism and ophthalmopathy. Study results and caveats: Ophthalmopathy and stable hyperthyroidism were told apart by a 13 V-J model. Peripheral blood also featured most of the thyroid clonotypes expanded above 0.001.

CDR1 is SEHNR and CDR2 is FQNEAQ in the germline V gene (reference sequence). V lost 1 base and J lost 4, with 11 bases in between. The CDR3 runs to 15 residues. It was RNA transcripts that yielded the amplified TCR beta CDR3 regions. Researchers ran a first-round RT-PCR on the TCR CDR3 using the HTBI primer set. From the multiplex PCR reads, TCRdb called clonotypes with MiXCR, one entry per CDR3 protein. The table includes about 640,000 distinct CDR3 sequences, over 40% detected once. This clonotype was sampled from an adult man with Graves' disease, either hyperthyroidism or ophthalmopathy (not recorded which). J is TRBJ1-5 and V is TRBV7-9, with D perhaps matching TRBD1 (5 bases). The sample comprised peripheral blood or thyroid tissue (not recorded which). The CDR3 spells CASSLGGNRNQPQHF. CDR3 coding DNA: TGTGCCAGCAGCTTAGGTGGGAACAGGAATCAGCCCCAGCATTTT.